This T cell receptor beta chain came from a study of T cells in Graves' hyperthyroidism and ophthalmopathy (dated by TCRdb to 2018 to 2020). As for the study more broadly: Peripheral blood samples were taken at the time of initial diagnosis, prior to any treatment. Following sampling, methimazole starting at 30 mg daily was given to hyperthyroidism patients, and high-dose intravenous methylprednisolone was given to ophthalmopathy patients. The 90 to 100 discovery patients were randomly divided into training and test sets at a 7:3 ratio. According to the paper, TCR Vbeta CDR3 sequencing was carried out on over 130 peripheral blood samples, which came from about 45 ophthalmopathy, approximately 72 hyperthyroidism and about 17 progressor patients. In addition, the study compared T-cell repertoires in thyroid tissue and in blood from about six Graves' hyperthyroidism patients. A discovery cohort of about a hundred patients, roughly 43 with Graves' ophthalmopathy and 55 to 60 with stable Graves' hyperthyroidism, was used to find distinguishing TCR V-J signatures. Prospective prediction of ophthalmopathy was tested in an independent validation cohort of fewer than 20 hyperthyroidism patients and 15 to 17 patients who later progressed to ophthalmopathy. General findings and caveats noted by the study authors: In validation, the model predicted progression to ophthalmopathy with over 60% sensitivity and 72% to 75% specificity, a median of 6.5 months before onset. Ophthalmopathy was separated from stable hyperthyroidism by a 13 V-J signature model, with just over 85% sensitivity and 81% to 82% specificity obtained in cross-validation and 80%/75% obtained in testing. Sample size was not statistically predetermined, and investigators were not blinded to group allocation. Blood samples also contained most of the expanded thyroid clonotypes (frequency above 0.001), which suggests that blood repertoires may reflect thyroid immune responses.

Ophthalmopathy patients had moderately to severely active disease, Clinical Activity Score of at least 3, NOSPECS grade of at least 4, and duration under 3 months. Any patient with an uncontrolled infection, another autoimmune disease, pregnancy or lactation was excluded. Diagnoses relied on clinical symptoms, serum thyroxine and TRAb, thyroid ultrasound and orbital computed tomography. Ficoll-Paque density gradient centrifugation was used to isolate PBMCs from under 11 ml of fresh peripheral blood. Total RNA was extracted with Trizol reagent, and quality was checked on an Agilent 2100 Bioanalyzer. The TCR beta CDR3 regions were amplified from the RNA transcripts. A first-round RT-PCR of the TCR CDR3 used the HTBI primer set with the Qiagen OneStep RT-PCR kit. Libraries were constructed in a second round of multiplex PCR, after which size selection and purification were carried out. Sequencing of the libraries was done on an Illumina HiSeq2000 using paired-end 100 bp reads. The paper's processing steps were these. SOAPnuke was used to process the raw data, throwing out any read that contained adapters or uncalled bases, had a mean Phred below 15, or lacked an exact constant-primer or identifier match. COPE v1.2.5 was used to merge high-quality paired reads, and clonotypes were defined as unique nucleotide sequences. Clonotypes were aligned to IMGT TRBV, TRBD and TRBJ reference segments using MiTCR v1.1. The analysis included only V-J combinations with a frequency above 0.0001, which together covered more than 99% of the repertoires. A TCS score was defined as the ratio between F50 (clonal expansion) and ExV (chaos), using BLOSUM62-based TCRdist between CDR3 peptides within each V-J. Welch's t-statistics and random forest reduced 500 to 650 V-J features to 13, which were used in a naive Bayes classifier (R e1071). TCRdb applied fastp at Q25 and MiXCR to the public reads, then kept only in-frame beta chains. Each CDR3 protein appears once, grouped with its most common genes and DNA. TCRdb, rather than the study authors, made the V and J calls. This sample is represented by roughly 250,000 distinct CDR3 sequences; 16% of them were singletons. Of the sample, around 30% is held by the ten largest clones.

As encoded in the germline V gene, CDR1 is MNHEY while CDR2 is SVGAGI. The CDR3 runs 13 amino acids, cysteine and phenylalanine included. Left in the record is the CDR3 DNA by itself, 39 bases read in frame from the first base. V loses 0 bases of germline sequence and J loses 4 bases, and the interval between the two ends is 4 bases. This clonotype was seen at least ten times. This receptor's antigen is unknown. The input lacks base qualities; no much larger clone sits a single base away. Material: blood. The origin of this receptor is a woman under 30 with Graves' ophthalmopathy. The V gene is TRBV6-5 and the J gene is TRBJ1-3; a confident D gene designation cannot be given. The DNA is TGTGCCAGCAGTTACTCGGGGGGAAACACCATATATTTT. Its translation is CASSYSGGNTIYF.